The entry below describes one T cell receptor beta chain. The sample belongs to a study of T cell responses to AZD1222 COVID-19 vaccine. Some clones are missing from TCRdb's copy, which holds only in-frame ones; the method was immunoSEQ multiplex PCR. The sample lists over 20,000 clones, roughly 84% occurring once. The CDR3 covers 15 residues. CDR1 is ENHRY and CDR2 is SYGVKD in the germline V gene. Trimming took 3 bases from V and 0 from J, leaving 11 bases between them. The TCR was taken from an adult who received the AZD1222 COVID-19 vaccine. This sequence joins TRBV10-3 and TRBJ1-2; D gene ambiguous. Sequencing used peripheral blood, obtained 28 days after the second AZD1222 dose. Written as DNA, the CDR3 is TGTGCCATCAGTGAAGAAGGAGAGACTAACTATGGCTACACCTTC. This translates into CAISEEGETNYGYTF.